This T cell receptor beta chain emerged from a study of blood T cell repertoires in COVID-19 (dated by TCRdb to the early 2020s). About the study as a whole: Samples from collaborators originated in the United States, Italy and Spain and spanned both the acute and convalescent phases of COVID-19. The dataset comprised deeply sampled blood TCRbeta repertoires from subjects exposed to, actively infected with, or recovered from COVID-19. A de-identified subject ID, COVID-19 status, age in years and sex were almost always included in the sample metadata. Where HLA class I and class II types were available, the types were taken from metadata supplied by the sample provider, not from assay-based typing. The repertoires were released in a freely available public database intended as a resource for research on the immune response to SARS-CoV-2. The samples were drawn from two sources: the first 160 participants of the ongoing ImmuneRACE study, and 1,200 or so subjects contributed by 6 global collaborators. The material from the prospective study consisted of cDNA or gDNA derived from T cells, B-cell-depleted T cells, or PBMCs. Results and caveats for the whole study, not just this receptor: How much clinical and demographic metadata was included differed by source and by participant, and the metadata was provided uncurated.

The immunoSEQ Assay, a bias-controlled multiplex PCR, was used to amplify TCRbeta CDR3 regions from genomic DNA. The study's processing was this. Nucleated cell counts per sample were estimated from amplification of reference gene primers within the assay. To quantify the absolute abundance of each unique TCRbeta CDR3 rearrangement, sequence reads were collapsed and filtered. For each sample, productive Simpson clonality was calculated as the square root of Simpson's diversity index over productive rearrangements. The source is immuneACCESS, and TCRdb retained only in-frame sequences with V and J called. Part of the clones is not carried over; for the studies checked, unresolved V genes explain less than half of this, and the remainder is unexplained. V and J calls and clone size are given by that table; D and trimming were obtained from the DNA. Within this sample are over 200,000 clones, with approximately 80% of them counted one time only. The ten largest clones capture approximately 2% of the sample.

The V and J ends are trimmed by 3 bases and 4 bases, leaving 15 bases between them. CDR1 and CDR2 (SGHRS, YFSETQ) derive from the germline V gene. The CDR3 contains 15 residues, cysteine and phenylalanine counted. The only DNA kept is the CDR3, 45 bases in frame from the first base. In the case of this clone: The antigen this receptor binds is unknown. No base qualities exist here, and no much larger clone lies one base off it.

Participants in the prospective study were enrolled through a virtual design, were aged roughly 18 to 95 years, and lived in 20 to 30 United States geographic areas. In the prospective study, participants were assigned to cohorts based on the clinical history participants reported in a screening survey and a study questionnaire. Recovered participants in ImmuneRACE Cohort 3 were defined as having two consecutive negative NP/OP PCR tests, clearance from a healthcare professional, or resolution of symptoms. In the prospective study, whole blood, serum and a nasopharyngeal or oropharyngeal swab were collected from each participant by mobile phlebotomists. Participants in the prospective study had the option to provide additional blood draws and questionnaires over a 2-month period. Before DNA extraction, prospective study blood samples were shipped either frozen or at room temperature.

The chain joins TRBV5-1 to TRBJ2-3; TRBD2 is possibly the D segment (5 matching bases). The clonotype comes from a man aged 55 to 70 who had recovered from COVID-19. Sequencing used PBMCs or T cells enriched from blood (not recorded which). The nucleotide sequence reads as follows: TGCGCCAGCAGCTCCTCGGGGTTTGTGGCAGATACGCAGTATTTT. This yields the protein CASSSSGFVADTQYF. The full variable domain, with segments outside the CDR3 supplied by the reference TRBV5-1 and TRBJ2-3 proteins, appears as KAGVTQTPRYLIKTRGQQVTLSCSPISGHRSVSWYQQTPGQGLQFLFEYFSETQRNKGNFPGRFSGRQFSNSRSEMNVSTLELGDSALYLCASSSSGFVADTQYFGPGTRLTVL.